This entry features one T cell receptor beta chain sequence. This sample is part of a study of blood T cell repertoires in COVID-19. Germline V gene sequence: CDR1 SGDLS, CDR2 YYNGEE. The V end was cut by 3 bases, the J end by 5 bases, with 17 bases between. CDR3 length: 15 amino acids. Using immunoSEQ multiplex PCR, the repertoire was profiled, and TCRdb retains in-frame clones only, with some absent. The table has more than 150,000 clones, around 81% seen once. The TCR comes from a man aged 70-80 years who had recovered from COVID-19. The sample taken for sequencing was peripheral blood. This rearrangement joins TRBV9 to TRBJ1-1, with D hard to call. DNA for the CDR3: TGTGCCAGCAGCGACGGGAGTCCTCTTGTGACTGAAGCTTTCTTT. Translating gives CASSDGSPLVTEAFF.